The rows below give T cell receptor beta chains drawn from one sample of a study of blood T cell repertoires in COVID-19. Generated by immunoSEQ multiplex PCR, the TCRdb table keeps only in-frame clones and is missing some. This sample has 250,000 or so clones; about 89% occur once, and the top ten carry 2.6%. Source material: PBMCs or T cells enriched from blood (not recorded which). These receptors originate from a woman between 18 and 30 years old who had recovered from COVID-19. Both conserved end residues are part of each CDR3. The D gene is left open where the match is weak.

CDR3 protein: CASSQAWGGYGYTF; D gene: NA; J gene: TRBJ1-2; V gene: TRBV3-1/TRBV3-2
CDR3 protein: CASLQYNEQFF; D gene: NA; J gene: TRBJ2-1; V gene: TRBV12-3/TRBV12-4
CDR3 protein: CASSLAIGYYNEQFF; D gene: NA; J gene: TRBJ2-1; V gene: TRBV7-2
CDR3 protein: CASTRDGSNYGYTF; D gene: NA; J gene: TRBJ1-2; V gene: TRBV5-1
CDR3 protein: CASSTTSRESLHF; D gene: NA; J gene: TRBJ1-6; V gene: TRBV19
CDR3 protein: CASSRTAGGLNTGELFF; D gene: TRBD2; J gene: TRBJ2-2; V gene: TRBV18
CDR3 protein: CSASWGDQPQHF; D gene: NA; J gene: TRBJ1-5; V gene: TRBV20-1
CDR3 protein: CASSIDRVGLAGDAGELFF; D gene: TRBD2; J gene: TRBJ2-2; V gene: TRBV19
CDR3 protein: CASGLVPGTSGGALTDTQYF; D gene: TRBD2; J gene: TRBJ2-3; V gene: TRBV12-5
CDR3 protein: CASSENRDSNINSPLHF; D gene: TRBD1; J gene: TRBJ1-6; V gene: TRBV25-1